The subject of this entry is one TCR beta chain. V lost 5 bases, J lost 4 bases, and 9 bases lay in between. CDR3 length: 14 amino acids. The germline gives CDR1 SGHVS, CDR2 FQNEAQ. The table came from immunoSEQ multiplex PCR; TCRdb's copy has only in-frame clones and leaves some out. The table includes under 350,000 clones, about nine tenths detected once. Individuals aged roughly 18 to 95 years were recruited from fewer than 30 US areas. Grouping used clinical history reported by participants in a survey and questionnaire. For recovered donors of Cohort 3, there were two negative PCRs, clearance, or symptom resolution. The source of the sample is a study of blood T cell repertoires in COVID-19. About the research overall: T cells, B-cell-depleted T cells, or PBMCs provided the cDNA or gDNA that served as material.

The sequenced sample consisted of PBMCs or T cells enriched from blood (not recorded which). The J gene is TRBJ2-6, the V gene TRBV7-8, with a weak D call TRBD2 (7 bases). The receptor was derived from a woman aged 60-75 years who had recovered from COVID-19. The CDR3 spells CASSGGAGANVLTF. The CDR3 DNA sequence: TGTGCCAGCAGCGGGGGGGCCGGGGCCAACGTCCTGACTTTC. The entire variable domain, with the rest obtained from reference TRBV7-8 and TRBJ2-6, is as follows: GAGVSQSPRYKVAKRGQDVALRCDPISGHVSLFWYQQALGQGPEFLTYFQNEAQLDKSGLPSDRFFAERPEGSVSTLKIQRTQQEDSAVYLCASSGGAGANVLTFGAGSRLTVL.